This TCR beta chain was identified in a study of T-cell memory formation after mild COVID-19. Study background: Clustering of TCRs was largely donor specific. Broader study findings: Unconfirmed was the SARS-CoV-2 specificity of second-wave clones that peaked on day 37.

Only a few counts were recorded for this clonotype. Its matching antigen is unknown. 5'RACE with constant-segment primers built TCRalpha and TCRbeta cDNA libraries with UMIs. TCRdb analysed the 5' RACE reads with MiXCR anew, one entry per CDR3 protein. The sample consists of roughly 480,000 distinct CDR3 sequences, approximately 23% of them appearing once. Germline V gene sequence: CDR1 SEHNR, CDR2 FQNEAQ (reference sequence). Germline trimming cut 5 bases from V and 4 bases from J; bases unmatched to any gene: 5. The CDR3 runs to 14 residues. This chain connects TRBV7-9 to TRBJ1-1; 9 bases are shared with TRBD1. Sequencing was performed on PBMCs or a T cell subset sorted from them (not recorded which). The receptor was isolated from an adult woman who had mild COVID-19 (a few samples of this study predate the infection). Cell type and time point are not known. The CDR3 is CASSPPGQGTEAFF. CDR3 DNA: TGTGCCAGCAGCCCCCCGGGACAGGGCACTGAAGCTTTCTTT.